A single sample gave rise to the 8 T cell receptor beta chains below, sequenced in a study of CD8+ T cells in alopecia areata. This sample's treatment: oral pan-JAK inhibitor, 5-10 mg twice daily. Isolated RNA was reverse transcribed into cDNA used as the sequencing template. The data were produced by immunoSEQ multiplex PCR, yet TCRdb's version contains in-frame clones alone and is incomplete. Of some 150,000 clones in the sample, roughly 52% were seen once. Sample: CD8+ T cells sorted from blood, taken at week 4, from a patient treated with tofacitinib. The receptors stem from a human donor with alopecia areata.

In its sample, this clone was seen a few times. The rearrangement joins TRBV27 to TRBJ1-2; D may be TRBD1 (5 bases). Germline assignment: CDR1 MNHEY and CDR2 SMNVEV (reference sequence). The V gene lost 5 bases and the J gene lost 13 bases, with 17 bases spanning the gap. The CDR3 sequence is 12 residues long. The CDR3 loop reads CASSMIGAGFTF. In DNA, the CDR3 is TGTGCCAGCAGTATGATAGGGGCAGGGTTCACCTTC.

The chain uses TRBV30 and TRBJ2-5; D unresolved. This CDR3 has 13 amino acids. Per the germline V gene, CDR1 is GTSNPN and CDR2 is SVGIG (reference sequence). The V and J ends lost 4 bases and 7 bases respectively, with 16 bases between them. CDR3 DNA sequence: TGTGCCTGGAACCCTTCAGCATCAGGGACCCAGTACTTC. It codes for CAWNPSASGTQYF.

CDR3 coding DNA: TGTGCCAGCATCCACAAGGGGCAGGACGAAGAGACCCAGTACTTC. This gives the protein CASIHKGQDEETQYF. This rearrangement joins TRBV27 to TRBJ2-5; possible D gene TRBD1, 5 bases. Between the trimmed V and J ends, which lost 7 bases and 3 bases, there was a span of 18 bases. The CDR3 totals 15 residues. CDR1 is MNHEY, CDR2 SMNVEV, per germline (reference sequence).

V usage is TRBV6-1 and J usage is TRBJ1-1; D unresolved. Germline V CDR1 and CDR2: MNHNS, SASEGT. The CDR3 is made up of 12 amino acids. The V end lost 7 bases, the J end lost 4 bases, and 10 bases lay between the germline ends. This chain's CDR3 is CASKTGSTEAFF. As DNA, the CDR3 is TGTGCCAGCAAGACGGGGAGCACTGAAGCTTTCTTT.

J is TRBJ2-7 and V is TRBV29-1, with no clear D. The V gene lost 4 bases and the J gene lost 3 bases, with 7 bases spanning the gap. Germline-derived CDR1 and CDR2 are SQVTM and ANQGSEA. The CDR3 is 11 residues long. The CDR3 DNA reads TGCAGCGTTGTTGAGGTCTACGAGCAGTACTTC. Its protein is CSVVEVYEQYF.

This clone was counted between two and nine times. The CDR3 protein is CASNGGLGGNTEAFF. The CDR3 coding sequence is TGTGCCAGCAATGGAGGGCTGGGGGGGAACACTGAAGCTTTCTTT. V and J are TRBV2 and TRBJ1-1; tentative D call: TRBD1 (5 bases). There are 15 residues in the CDR3. In germline, CDR1 is SNHLY, CDR2 FYNNEI. V was clipped by 7 bases and J by 1 base, with 16 bases between them.

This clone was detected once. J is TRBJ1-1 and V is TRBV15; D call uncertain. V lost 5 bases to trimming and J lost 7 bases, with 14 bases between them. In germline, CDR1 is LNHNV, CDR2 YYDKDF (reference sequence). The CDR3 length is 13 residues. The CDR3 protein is CATSFLQDDEAFF. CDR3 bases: TGTGCCACCAGCTTTCTGCAGGATGATGAAGCTTTCTTT.

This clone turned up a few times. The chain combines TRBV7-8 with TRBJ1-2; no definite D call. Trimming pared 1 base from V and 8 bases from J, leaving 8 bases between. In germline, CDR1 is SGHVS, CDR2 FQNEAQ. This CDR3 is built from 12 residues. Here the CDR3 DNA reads TGTGCCAGCAGCTTAGGGCTTGGCGGCTACACCTTC. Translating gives CASSLGLGGYTF.